The 9 T cell receptor beta chains reported below all come from one sample, sequenced in a study of blood T cells in healthy people across ages. Sample-barcoded 5' priming and a J-beta primer mix drove a second PCR of about 6 to 12 cycles. TCRdb redid the calling of the 5' RACE reads with MiXCR, one entry per CDR3 protein. The sample has 1.8 million or so distinct CDR3 sequences; roughly two fifths are singletons. The sample taken for sequencing was blood. The receptor source for this set is a human donor in good health.

This chain links TRBV7-2 with TRBJ2-2, with D unresolved. The CDR3 runs to 15 residues. V lost 1 base to trimming and J lost 3 bases, with 9 bases between them. CDR1 and CDR2 from the germline V gene are SGHTA and FQGNSA. CDR3 sequence: CASSLGVGYTGELFF. CDR3 coding DNA: TGTGCCAGCAGCTTAGGGGTGGGCTACACCGGGGAGCTGTTTTTT.

As for this clonotype: A much larger clonotype is one base distant, so this may be a read error. The V call is TRBV2, the J call TRBJ2-5, with 7 bases fitting TRBD1. The germline V gene encodes CDR1 SNHLY and CDR2 FYNNEI. The CDR3 is 13 amino acids. The chain's CDR3 is CASRRDRQGTQYF. Written as DNA, the CDR3 is TGTGCCAGCCGCCGGGACAGACAAGGGACCCAGTACTTC.

This rearrangement joins TRBV20-1 to TRBJ2-1; TRBD1 aligns across 11 bases. J gave up 6 bases and V 0 bases, and 4 bases lay outside the gene matches. Per germline, CDR1 DFQATT and CDR2 SNEGSKA (reference sequence). CDR3 length: 15 residues. Here the CDR3 DNA reads TGCAGTGCTAGAGACCGGGACAGGGGGACCAATGAGCAGTTCTTC. Amino acid sequence: CSARDRDRGTNEQFF.

V is TRBV6-2 or TRBV6-3 and J is TRBJ2-6, with 9 bases fitting TRBD1. The CDR3 spans 17 residues. The V gene end was trimmed by 5 bases and the J gene end by 0 bases; junction bases not matched to a gene: 5. The germline V gene encodes CDR1 MNHEY and CDR2 SVGEGT. CDR3 protein: CASSRDRDSSGANVLTF. In DNA, the CDR3 is TGTGCCAGCAGTCGGGACAGGGATTCCTCTGGGGCCAACGTCCTGACTTTC.

J is TRBJ2-3 and V is TRBV7-2; D is unclear. V gave up 4 bases and J gave up 8 bases, with 16 bases separating them. The germline gives CDR1 SGHTA, CDR2 FQGNSA. The CDR3 sequence is 14 residues long. CDR3 nucleotides: TGTGCCAGCAGCTCCCTGCAGGCCGGTGTTACGCAGTATTTT. As protein: CASSSLQAGVTQYF.

In its sample, this clonotype was seen a few times. The J gene is TRBJ1-4, the V gene TRBV5-8; D not resolved. CDR1 is SGHTS, CDR2 YDEGEE, per germline. V was clipped by 0 bases and J by 10 bases, with 7 bases between them. This CDR3 region has 12 residues. CDR3: CASSLDPGKLFF. CDR3 in DNA: TGTGCCAGCAGCTTGGATCCTGGAAAACTGTTTTTT.

In its sample, this clonotype was seen a few times. The chain uses TRBV4-2 and TRBJ2-4; D remains ambiguous. The last part of the DNA fits TRBJ2-7 better; the J call may be wrong. CDR3 length equals 15 residues. CDR1 and CDR2 from the germline V gene are LGHNA and YNFKEQ. The CDR3 sequence: CASSQEQTGSYEQYF. The CDR3 coding sequence is TGTGCCAGCAGCCAAGAACAGACCGGATCCTACGAGCAGTACTTC.

V usage is TRBV24-1 and J usage is TRBJ2-7; 7 bases are shared with TRBD1. V shed 4 bases and J 3 bases; nucleotides not matched to a gene: 5. The germline CDR1 and CDR2 sequences are KGHDR and SFDVKD. The CDR3 spans 14 residues. DNA for the CDR3: TGTGCCACCAGTGACCCGGGACAGAGCTACGAGCAGTACTTC. The encoded protein is CATSDPGQSYEQYF.

This clonotype was counted a few times. The chain combines TRBV18 with TRBJ2-5; D unresolved. Germline V gives CDR1 KGHSH, CDR2 LQKENI. Trimming took off 3 bases at V and 6 bases at J, with 14 bases between the two ends. The CDR3 runs to 14 residues. The DNA for the CDR3 is TGTGCCAGCTCACCGCAGGATGCCTCCAAGACCCAGTACTTC. As protein: CASSPQDASKTQYF. The whole variable domain, remainder taken from reference TRBV18 and TRBJ2-5, is NAGVMQNPRHLVRRRGQEARLRCSPMKGHSHVYWYRQLPEEGLKFMVYLQKENIIDESGMPKERFSAEFPKEGPSILRIQQVVRGDSAAYFCASSPQDASKTQYFGPGTRLLVL.